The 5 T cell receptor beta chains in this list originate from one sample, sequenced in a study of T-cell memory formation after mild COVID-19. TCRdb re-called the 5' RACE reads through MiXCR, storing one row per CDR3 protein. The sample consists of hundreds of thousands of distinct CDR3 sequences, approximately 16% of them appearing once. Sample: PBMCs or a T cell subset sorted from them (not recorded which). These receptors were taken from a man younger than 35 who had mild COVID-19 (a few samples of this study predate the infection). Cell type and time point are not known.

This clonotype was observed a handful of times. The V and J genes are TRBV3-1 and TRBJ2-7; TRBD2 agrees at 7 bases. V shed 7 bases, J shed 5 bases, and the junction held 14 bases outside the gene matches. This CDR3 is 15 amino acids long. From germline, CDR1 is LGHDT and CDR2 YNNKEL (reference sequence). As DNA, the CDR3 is TGTGCCAGCATGGCCCACGGGGGACTAAGGGACGAGCAGTACTTC. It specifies CASMAHGGLRDEQYF.

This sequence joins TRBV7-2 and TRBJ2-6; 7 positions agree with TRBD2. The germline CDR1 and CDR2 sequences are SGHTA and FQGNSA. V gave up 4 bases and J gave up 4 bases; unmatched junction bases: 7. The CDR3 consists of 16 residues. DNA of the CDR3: TGTGCCAGCAGCTCTAGCGGCGTATCCGGGGCCAACGTCCTGACTTTC. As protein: CASSSSGVSGANVLTF. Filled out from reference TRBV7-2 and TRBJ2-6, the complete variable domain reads GAGVSQSPSNKVTEKGKDVELRCDPISGHTALYWYRQSLGQGLEFLIYFQGNSAPDKSGLPSDRFSAERTGGSVSTLTIQRTQQEDSAVYLCASSSSGVSGANVLTFGAGSRLTVL.

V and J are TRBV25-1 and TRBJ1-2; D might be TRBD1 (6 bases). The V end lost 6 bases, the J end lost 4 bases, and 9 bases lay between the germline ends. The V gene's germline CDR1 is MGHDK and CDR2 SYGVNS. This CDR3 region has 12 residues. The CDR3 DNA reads TGTGCCAGCAGGACAGGCCTCTATGGCTACACCTTC. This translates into CASRTGLYGYTF.

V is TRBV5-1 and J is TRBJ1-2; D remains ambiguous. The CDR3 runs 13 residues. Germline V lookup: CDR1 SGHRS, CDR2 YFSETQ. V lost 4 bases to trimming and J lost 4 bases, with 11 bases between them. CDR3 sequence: CASSLDIFYGYTF. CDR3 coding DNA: TGCGCCAGCAGCCTAGACATCTTCTATGGCTACACCTTC.

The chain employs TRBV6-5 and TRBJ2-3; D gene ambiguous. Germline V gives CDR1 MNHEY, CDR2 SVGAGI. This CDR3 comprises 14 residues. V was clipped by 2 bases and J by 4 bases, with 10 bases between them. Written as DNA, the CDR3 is TGTGCCAGCAGTTACACGGCGGCCCCAGATACGCAGTATTTT. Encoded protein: CASSYTAAPDTQYF.